This passage covers 17 T cell receptor beta chains from one sample sequenced in a study of cytomegalovirus exposure and HLA in healthy donors. The PCR used 60 Vbeta and 13 Jbeta primers. Clones were sequenced by immunoSEQ multiplex PCR, and TCRdb holds only the in-frame ones, with some missing. The repertoire includes 120,000 to 150,000 clones, around four fifths of them detected once, and 2% to 3% sits in the top ten. The sequencing input was PBMCs. The receptors stem from a boy between 2 and 10 years old in good health and CMV-seronegative.

The chain recombines TRBV7-8 with TRBJ2-1, with D possibly TRBD1 on 6 matching bases. V was pared by 1 base and J by 2 bases, with 9 bases between. CDR3 length: 15 amino acids. The germline CDR1 and CDR2 sequences are SGHVS and FQNEAQ. The CDR3 here is CASSLDRVPYNEQFF. The CDR3 DNA sequence: TGTGCCAGCAGCTTAGACAGGGTTCCCTACAATGAGCAGTTCTTC.

This clone was observed a single time. The chain couples TRBV7-2 to TRBJ2-7; 14 nucleotides match TRBD2. This CDR3 is built from 14 residues. Germline V gene data show CDR1 as SGHTA and CDR2 as FQGNSA. V lost 3 bases and J lost 7; bases outside the gene matches: 2. The DNA of the CDR3 is TGTGCCAGCAGCTTCGGGACTAGCGGGGGAGAGCAGTACTTC. As protein: CASSFGTSGGEQYF. The full variable domain, its missing parts supplied by reference TRBV7-2 and TRBJ2-7, is GAGVSQSPSNKVTEKGKDVELRCDPISGHTALYWYRQSLGQGLEFLIYFQGNSAPDKSGLPSDRFSAERTGGSVSTLTIQRTQQEDSAVYLCASSFGTSGGEQYFGPGTRLTVT.

This clone was seen more than once but under ten times. The rearrangement links TRBV7-2 to TRBJ1-3; D uncertain. Germline V gene data show CDR1 as SGHTA and CDR2 as FQGNSA. The CDR3 runs to 18 residues. V was trimmed by 5 bases and J by 0 bases, leaving 20 bases between them. CDR3 amino acids: CASSRSKNYPPSGNTIYF. The CDR3 region has the DNA TGTGCCAGCAGCCGGAGTAAAAACTATCCCCCCTCTGGAAACACCATATATTTT.

The chain carries TRBV2 and TRBJ1-5; D gene uncertain. CDR1 and CDR2 from the germline V gene are SNHLY and FYNNEI. V dropped 7 bases and J dropped 0 bases, with 13 bases sitting between them. CDR3 size: 15 residues. The CDR3 protein is CASNREAFSNQPQHF. DNA for the CDR3: TGTGCCAGCAACCGTGAGGCGTTTAGCAATCAGCCCCAGCATTTT. Using reference TRBV2 and TRBJ1-5 for the parts outside the CDR3, the full variable domain is EPEVTQTPSHQVTQMGQEVILRCVPISNHLYFYWYRQILGQKVEFLVSFYNNEISEKSEIFDDQFSVERPDGSNFTLKIRSTKLEDSAMYFCASNREAFSNQPQHFGDGTRLSIL.

The chain uses TRBV5-3 and TRBJ2-1; 10 nucleotides match TRBD2. TRBV5-3 is an open reading frame whose function is uncertain. Trimming cost V 4 bases and J 6 bases; bases outside gene matches: 7. The CDR3 runs to 15 residues. This CDR3 is CARSALAGAGNEQFF. CDR3 in DNA: TGTGCCAGAAGCGCCCTAGCGGGAGCGGGCAATGAGCAGTTCTTC.

The chain combines TRBV4-1 with TRBJ1-6, with 9 bases aligning to TRBD1. Germline trimming cut 1 base from V and 6 bases from J; bases unmatched to any gene: 10. This CDR3 comprises 18 residues. Germline lookup yields CDR1 MGHRA and CDR2 YSYEKL. The CDR3 spells CASSQVGFLGQGNSPLHF. DNA for the CDR3: TGCGCCAGCAGCCAAGTCGGTTTTTTGGGACAGGGTAATTCACCCCTCCACTTT.

The genes are TRBV4-1 and TRBJ2-2, with 9 bases fitting TRBD1. This CDR3 region has 14 residues. Per the germline V gene, CDR1 is MGHRA and CDR2 is YSYEKL. The V segment lost 4 bases and the J segment 7 bases; nucleotides outside the gene matches: 4. CDR3 region: CASSRGQGSGELFF. CDR3 nucleotide sequence: TGCGCCAGCAGCCGGGGACAGGGAAGCGGGGAGCTGTTTTTT.

This clone was detected only once. This rearrangement joins TRBV6-4 to TRBJ2-2, with a tentative D call TRBD1 (5 bases). Trimming cost V 3 bases and J 6 bases, with 8 bases left between them. Per germline, CDR1 MRHNA and CDR2 SNTAGT. The CDR3 runs to 13 residues. The CDR3 spells CASSERGAGELFF. Written as DNA, the CDR3 is TGTGCCAGCAGTGAAAGGGGCGCCGGGGAGCTGTTTTTT.

The CDR3 DNA follows: TGTGCCAGCAGTTCGGAGGGTTGGAACTATGGCTACACCTTC. Translating it yields CASSSEGWNYGYTF. The chain is built from TRBV6-9 and TRBJ1-2, with unresolved D. Germline V gene data show CDR1 as MNHGY and CDR2 as SVAAGI. V was pared by 4 bases and J by 2 bases, with 11 bases between. The CDR3 totals 14 residues.

This clone was recorded once. The chain employs TRBV28 and TRBJ1-4, with 8 nucleotides matching TRBD1. The CDR3 runs 14 residues. V gave up 3 bases and J gave up 5 bases; unmatched junction bases: 2. Germline CDR1 MDHEN, CDR2 SYDVKM. Here the CDR3 DNA reads TGTGCCAGCAGTTTGCGGACAGGGAATGAAAAACTGTTTTTT. Amino acids: CASSLRTGNEKLFF.

The count of this clone is one. The genes are TRBV11-2 and TRBJ2-3, with 9 positions matching TRBD1. The germline V gene encodes CDR1 SGHAT and CDR2 FQNNGV. The trim removed 8 bases at V and 4 bases at J, leaving 10 bases unmatched. The CDR3 runs 15 residues. CDR3 protein: CASFDTGGRADTQYF. DNA for the CDR3: TGTGCCAGCTTTGACACAGGGGGCAGGGCAGATACGCAGTATTTT. The full variable domain, in which reference TRBV11-2 and TRBJ2-3 provide the parts outside the CDR3, is EAGVAQSPRYKIIEKRQSVAFWCNPISGHATLYWYQQILGQGPKLLIQFQNNGVVDDSQLPKDRFSAERLKGVDSTLKIQPAKLEDSAVYLCASFDTGGRADTQYFGPGTRLTVL.

J is TRBJ2-2 and V is TRBV7-3; 10 positions match TRBD1. The CDR3 runs to 15 residues. V was pared by 2 bases and J by 6 bases, with 3 bases of the junction left unmatched. CDR1 is SGHTA and CDR2 is FQGTGA in the germline V gene. DNA of the CDR3: TGTGCCAGCAGCTTAGACGGACAGGGGGCCGGGGAGCTGTTTTTT. Its protein product is CASSLDGQGAGELFF.

The chain carries TRBV7-9 and TRBJ2-5; 10 nucleotides align to TRBD1. Germline assignment: CDR1 SEHNR and CDR2 FQNEAQ (reference sequence). The CDR3 has 15 amino acids. V gave up 5 bases and J gave up 5 bases; unmatched junction bases: 8. This chain's CDR3 is CASSQGTGVGETQYF. DNA for the CDR3: TGTGCCAGCAGCCAGGGGACAGGGGTTGGGGAGACCCAGTACTTC.

The chain is built from TRBV11-2 and TRBJ2-7; D may be TRBD1 (7 bases). The CDR3 is made up of 15 amino acids. V was pared by 1 base and J by 1 base, with 11 bases between. Germline V CDR1 and CDR2: SGHAT, FQNNGV. The CDR3 bases are TGTGCCAGCAGCTTAGTACAGGGGAGGTCCTACGAGCAGTACTTC. It is translated as CASSLVQGRSYEQYF.

The chain is built from TRBV7-9 and TRBJ1-1, with TRBD1 matching 9 bases. The germline V gene has CDR1 SEHNR and CDR2 FQNEAQ (reference sequence). This CDR3 is 15 amino acids long. V dropped 3 bases and J dropped 6; count of bases not matched to a gene: 8. The CDR3 DNA is TGTGCCAGCAGCTTGGCCTGGACAGGGGACCCTGAAGCTTTCTTT. This sequence encodes CASSLAWTGDPEAFF.

This CDR3 is CASSLEGRSNQPQHF. CDR3 DNA: TGTGCCAGCAGCTTGGAGGGACGGAGCAATCAGCCCCAGCATTTT. The chain carries TRBV11-2 and TRBJ1-5; tentatively, D is TRBD1 (5 bases). Germline CDR1 and CDR2: SGHAT and FQNNGV. The CDR3 spans 15 residues. V lost 3 bases and J lost 1, with 10 bases in between.

The genes are TRBV6-6 and TRBJ1-1, with D perhaps matching TRBD1 (5 bases). Germline V lookup: CDR1 MNHNY, CDR2 SVGAGI (reference sequence). The CDR3 has 12 amino acids. Trimming removed 2 bases from V and 8 bases from J, with 9 bases in between. The CDR3 nucleotides read TGTGCCAGCAGTTACAGGGGCCCGGAAGCTTTCTTT. Translated: CASSYRGPEAFF.